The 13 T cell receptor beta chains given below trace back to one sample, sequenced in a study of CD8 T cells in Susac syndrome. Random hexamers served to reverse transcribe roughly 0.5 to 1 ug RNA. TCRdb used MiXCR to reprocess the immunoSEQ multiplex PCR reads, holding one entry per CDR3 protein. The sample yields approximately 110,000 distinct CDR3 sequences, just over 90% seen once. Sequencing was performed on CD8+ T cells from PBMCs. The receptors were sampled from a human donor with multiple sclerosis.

The CDR3 spells CASSYGIGTSGKKTQYF. The DNA for the CDR3 is TGTGCCAGCAGTTACGGTATCGGGACTAGCGGCAAGAAGACCCAGTACTTC. The V gene is TRBV6-5, the J gene TRBJ2-5, with 11 nucleotides matching TRBD2. The CDR3 runs 17 residues. With 2 bases clipped from V and 6 bases from J, the junction kept 11 bases outside the gene matches. Germline V gives CDR1 MNHEY, CDR2 SVGAGI.

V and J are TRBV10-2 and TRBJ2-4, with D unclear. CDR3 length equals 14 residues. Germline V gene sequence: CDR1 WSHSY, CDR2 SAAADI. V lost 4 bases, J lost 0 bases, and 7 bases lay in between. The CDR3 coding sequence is TGCGCCAGCAGTGTCAGAGCAGCCAAAAACATTCAGTACTTC. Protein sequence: CASSVRAAKNIQYF.

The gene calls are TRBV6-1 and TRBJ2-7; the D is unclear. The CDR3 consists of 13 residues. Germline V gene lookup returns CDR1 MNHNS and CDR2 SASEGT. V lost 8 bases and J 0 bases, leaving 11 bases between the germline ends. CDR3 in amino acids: CASGVGPSYEQYV. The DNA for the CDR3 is TGTGCCAGCGGGGTAGGACCCTCCTACGAGCAGTACGTC.

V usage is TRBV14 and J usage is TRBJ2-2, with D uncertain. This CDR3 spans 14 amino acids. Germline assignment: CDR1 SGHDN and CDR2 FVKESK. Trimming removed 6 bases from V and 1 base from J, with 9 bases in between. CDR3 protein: CASRHKGNTGELFF. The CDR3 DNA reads TGTGCCAGCAGGCACAAGGGGAACACCGGGGAGCTGTTTTTT.

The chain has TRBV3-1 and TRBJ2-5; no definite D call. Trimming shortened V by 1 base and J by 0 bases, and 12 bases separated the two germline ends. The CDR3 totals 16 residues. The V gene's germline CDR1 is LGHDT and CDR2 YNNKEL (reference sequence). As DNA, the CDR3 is TGTGCCAGCAGCCAAGTACCCTCACGGTACCAAGAGACCCAGTACTTC. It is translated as CASSQVPSRYQETQYF.

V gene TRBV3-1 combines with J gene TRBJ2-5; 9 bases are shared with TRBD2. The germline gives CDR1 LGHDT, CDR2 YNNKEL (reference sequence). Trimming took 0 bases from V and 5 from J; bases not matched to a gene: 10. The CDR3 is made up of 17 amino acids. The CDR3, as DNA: TGTGCCAGCAGCCAAGATTCGATCGCGGGGGGGCATGAGACCCAGTACTTC. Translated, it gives CASSQDSIAGGHETQYF.

This chain's CDR3 is CAWSGGRGPNEQYF. The CDR3 DNA follows: TGTGCCTGGAGTGGGGGGCGGGGTCCCAACGAGCAGTACTTC. The chain links TRBV30 to TRBJ2-7; D is possibly TRBD1 or TRBD2 (6 bases each). Germline values: CDR1 GTSNPN, CDR2 SVGIG (reference sequence). This CDR3 is built from 14 residues. Trimming removed 1 base from V and 5 bases from J, with 15 bases in between.

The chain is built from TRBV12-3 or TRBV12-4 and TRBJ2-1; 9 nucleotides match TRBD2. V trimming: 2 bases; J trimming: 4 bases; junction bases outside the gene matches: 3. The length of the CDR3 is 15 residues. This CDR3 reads CASSLSSGGYNEQFF. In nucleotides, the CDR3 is TGTGCCAGCAGTTTAAGTAGCGGGGGTTACAATGAGCAGTTCTTC.

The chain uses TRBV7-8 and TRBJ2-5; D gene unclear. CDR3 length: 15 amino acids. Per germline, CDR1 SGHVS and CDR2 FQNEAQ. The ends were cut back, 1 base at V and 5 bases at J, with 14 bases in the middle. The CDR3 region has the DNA TGTGCCAGCAGCTTAGGGTACACCTCGGGCGAGACCCAGTACTTC. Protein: CASSLGYTSGETQYF.

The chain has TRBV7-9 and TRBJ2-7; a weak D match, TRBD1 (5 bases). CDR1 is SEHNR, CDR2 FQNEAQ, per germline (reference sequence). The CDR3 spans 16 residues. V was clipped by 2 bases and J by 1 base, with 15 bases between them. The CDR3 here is CASSLYQGPESYEQYF. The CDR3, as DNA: TGTGCCAGCAGCTTATACCAGGGTCCGGAGTCCTACGAGCAGTACTTC.

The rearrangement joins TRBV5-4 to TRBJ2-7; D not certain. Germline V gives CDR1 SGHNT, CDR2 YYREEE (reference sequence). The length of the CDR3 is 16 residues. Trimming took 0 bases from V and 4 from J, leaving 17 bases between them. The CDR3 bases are TGTGCCAGCAGCTTGGACGGTGGCGGCAACCCTTACGAGCAGTACGTC. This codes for CASSLDGGGNPYEQYV.

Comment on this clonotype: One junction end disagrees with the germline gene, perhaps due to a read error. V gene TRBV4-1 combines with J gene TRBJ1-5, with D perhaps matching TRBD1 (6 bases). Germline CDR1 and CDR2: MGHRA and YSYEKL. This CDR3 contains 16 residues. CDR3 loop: CATSQGAETGNRPQHF. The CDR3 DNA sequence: TGCGCCACTAGCCAAGGAGCCGAGACAGGTAATCGGCCCCAGCATTTT.

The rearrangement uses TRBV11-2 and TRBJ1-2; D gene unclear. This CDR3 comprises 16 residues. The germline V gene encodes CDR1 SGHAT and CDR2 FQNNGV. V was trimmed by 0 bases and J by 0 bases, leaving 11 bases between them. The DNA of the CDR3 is TGTGCCAGCAGCTTAGAGTCCAGGTCAGCTAACTATGGCTACACCTTC. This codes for CASSLESRSANYGYTF.